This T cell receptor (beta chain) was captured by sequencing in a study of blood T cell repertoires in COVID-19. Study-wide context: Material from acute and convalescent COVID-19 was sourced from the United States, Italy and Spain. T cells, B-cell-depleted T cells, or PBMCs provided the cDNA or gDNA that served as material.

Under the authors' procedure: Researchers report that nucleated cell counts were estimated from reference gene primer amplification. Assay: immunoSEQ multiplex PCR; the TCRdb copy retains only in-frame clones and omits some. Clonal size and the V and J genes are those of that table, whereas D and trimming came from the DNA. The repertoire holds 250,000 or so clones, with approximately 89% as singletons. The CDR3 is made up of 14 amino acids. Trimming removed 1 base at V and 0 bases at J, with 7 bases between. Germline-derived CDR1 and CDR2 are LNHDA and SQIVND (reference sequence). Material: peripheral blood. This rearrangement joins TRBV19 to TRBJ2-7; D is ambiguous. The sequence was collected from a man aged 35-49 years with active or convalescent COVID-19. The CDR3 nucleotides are TGTGCCAGTAGTATAGGGCAGAACTCCTACGAGCAGTACTTC. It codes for CASSIGQNSYEQYF.